These 25 T cell receptor beta chains were all obtained from the same sample, sequenced in a study of cytomegalovirus exposure and HLA in healthy donors. PCR was performed using 60 Vbeta and 13 Jbeta primers. The data were produced by immunoSEQ multiplex PCR, yet TCRdb's version contains in-frame clones alone and is incomplete. The table shows some 150,000 clones, with 70% to 85% occurring only once. Sequenced material: PBMCs. These receptors all come from a woman in her 40s in good health and CMV-seronegative.

This chain joins TRBV28 and TRBJ2-7; D is perhaps TRBD2 (6 bases). The V end lost 2 bases, the J end lost 3 bases, and 14 bases lay between the germline ends. CDR3 length: 15 amino acids. Germline V CDR1 and CDR2: MDHEN, SYDVKM. Here the CDR3 DNA reads TGTGCCAGCAGTTTAAGTCCTTTGGGGGGCTACGAGCAGTACTTC. It is translated as CASSLSPLGGYEQYF.

V and J are TRBV19 and TRBJ1-5; a weak D match, TRBD1 (6 bases). V gave up 6 bases and J gave up 1 base, with 16 bases separating them. Germline V gene lookup returns CDR1 LNHDA and CDR2 SQIVND (reference sequence). The CDR3 runs to 16 residues. The CDR3 DNA is TGTGCCAGTAGCGGGGGGGCGATGTTAAGCAATCAGCCCCAGCATTTT. Translation gives CASSGGAMLSNQPQHF.

The chain is built from TRBV4-3 and TRBJ2-5, with D uncertain. The J call may not be correct, given that the DNA end is closer to TRBJ2-7. Germline-derived CDR1 and CDR2 are LGHNA and YSLEER. This CDR3 is built from 15 residues. The DNA for the CDR3 is TGCGCCAGCAGCCGACTCCCGGATAGTAGGTACGAGCAGTACTTC. Protein product: CASSRLPDSRYEQYF.

The J gene is TRBJ2-1, the V gene TRBV19, with 11 bases identical to TRBD2. Germline values: CDR1 LNHDA, CDR2 SQIVND (reference sequence). The CDR3 sequence is 19 residues long. V trimming: 0 bases; J trimming: 4 bases; junction bases outside the gene matches: 11. The CDR3 spells CASSIDRGSGRAGYNEQFF. CDR3 in DNA: TGTGCCAGTAGTATAGATCGGGGTAGCGGGAGGGCCGGGTACAATGAGCAGTTCTTC. Full variable domain (missing parts from reference TRBV19 and TRBJ2-1): DGGITQSPKYLFRKEGQNVTLSCEQNLNHDAMYWYRQDPGQGLRLIYYSQIVNDFQKGDIAEGYSVSREKKESFPLTVTSAQKNPTAFYLCASSIDRGSGRAGYNEQFFGPGTRLTVL.

The chain joins TRBV7-3 to TRBJ2-1, with a tentative D call TRBD2 (6 bases). The CDR3 is 14 residues long. V was clipped by 2 bases and J by 11 bases, with 16 bases between them. Germline V gene sequence: CDR1 SGHTA, CDR2 FQGTGA. The chain's CDR3 is CASSLVRDSWKQFF. The CDR3 DNA sequence: TGTGCCAGCAGCTTAGTGAGGGACTCTTGGAAGCAGTTCTTC. Filled out from reference TRBV7-3 and TRBJ2-1, the complete variable domain reads GAGVSQTPSNKVTEKGKYVELRCDPISGHTALYWYRQSLGQGPEFLIYFQGTGAADDSGLPNDRFFAVRPEGSVSTLKIQRTERGDSAVYLCASSLVRDSWKQFFGPGTRLTVL.

This chain's CDR3 is CASSRITTGGSEQYF. The DNA of the CDR3 is TGCGCCAGCAGCCGGATAACGACAGGGGGGAGCGAGCAGTACTTC. The V gene is TRBV4-3, the J gene TRBJ2-7; 9 nucleotides match TRBD1. Germline trimming cut 4 bases from V and 6 bases from J; bases unmatched to any gene: 10. Germline V gene lookup returns CDR1 LGHNA and CDR2 YSLEER. The CDR3 contains 15 residues.

The V gene is TRBV19, the J gene TRBJ2-1; 9 bases align to TRBD2. From germline, CDR1 is LNHDA and CDR2 SQIVND (reference sequence). The CDR3 covers 15 residues. V shed 5 bases and J 0 bases; nucleotides not matched to a gene: 2. The CDR3 DNA reads TGTGCCAGTAGTGTTAGCGGGAGCTCCTACAATGAGCAGTTCTTC. This sequence encodes CASSVSGSSYNEQFF.

Remarks on this clone: The junction shows a germline mismatch at one end, possibly a read error. The chain links TRBV5-6 to TRBJ2-7; possible D gene TRBD1, 5 bases. The germline V gene encodes CDR1 SGHDT and CDR2 YYEEEE. The CDR3 has 11 residues. The CDR3 sequence: CASSWLDSILF. In DNA form, the CDR3 reads TGTGCCAGCAGCTGGCTCGACAGTATCCTCTTC.

This clone occurred once. The chain combines TRBV29-1 with TRBJ1-1; 8 bases line up with TRBD1. CDR1 and CDR2 from the germline V gene are SQVTM and ANQGSEA. The CDR3 is made up of 13 amino acids. J was trimmed by 2 bases and V by 6 bases; bases with no gene match: 5. CDR3 protein: CSVRTGLNTEAFF. The CDR3 nucleotides read TGCAGCGTGAGGACAGGGTTAAACACTGAAGCTTTCTTT. The whole variable domain, filled in from reference TRBV29-1 and TRBJ1-1, reads SAVISQKPSRDICQRGTSLTIQCQVDSQVTMMFWYRQQPGQSLTLIATANQGSEATYESGFVIDKFPISRPNLTFSTLTVSNMSPEDSSIYLCSVRTGLNTEAFFGQGTRLTVV.

This clone was seen a single time. The chain carries TRBV7-9 and TRBJ2-7, with D tentatively TRBD1 (6 bases). The CDR3 sequence is 14 residues long. Germline CDR1 SEHNR, CDR2 FQNEAQ (reference sequence). Trimming took 5 bases from V and 3 from J, leaving 14 bases between them. CDR3: CASSPQGRRYEQYF. The CDR3 DNA reads TGTGCCAGCAGCCCTCAGGGGCGCCGCTACGAGCAGTACTTC. The whole variable domain, remainder taken from reference TRBV7-9 and TRBJ2-7, is DTGVSQNPRHKITKRGQNVTFRCDPISEHNRLYWYRQTLGQGPEFLTYFQNEAQLEKSRLLSDRFSAERPKGSFSTLEIQRTEQGDSAMYLCASSPQGRRYEQYFGPGTRLTVT.

This chain uses TRBV27 with TRBJ2-2, with a possible D match to TRBD1 (7 bases). Germline lookup yields CDR1 MNHEY and CDR2 SMNVEV (reference sequence). The CDR3 runs 16 residues. V lost 3 bases and J lost 4, with 15 bases in between. In DNA, the CDR3 is TGTGCCAGCAGTTTCAGGCAGGGGGGAATCACCGGGGAGCTGTTTTTT. This codes for CASSFRQGGITGELFF.

The chain links TRBV15 to TRBJ1-2; no reliable D call. This CDR3 has 14 residues. V lost 3 bases to trimming and J lost 3 bases, with 11 bases between them. From germline, CDR1 is LNHNV and CDR2 YYDKDF (reference sequence). As DNA, the CDR3 is TGTGCCACCAGCAGTCTATCACTCGACTATGGCTACACCTTC. It translates to CATSSLSLDYGYTF.

J is TRBJ2-4 and V is TRBV5-3, with 7 bases that match TRBD1. TRBV5-3 is an ORF, and what it does is uncertain. The CDR3 length is 16 residues. The V gene end was trimmed by 4 bases and the J gene end by 1 base; junction bases not matched to a gene: 8. This CDR3 reads CARSQDRARAKNIQYF. As DNA, the CDR3 is TGTGCCAGAAGCCAAGACAGGGCTAGGGCCAAAAACATTCAGTACTTC.

This clone appeared a single time. The rearrangement joins TRBV25-1 to TRBJ1-1; D possibly corresponds to TRBD1 (5 bases). Germline CDR1 reads MGHDK; CDR2 reads SYGVNS. The V gene lost 7 bases and the J gene lost 1 base, with 16 bases spanning the gap. The CDR3 totals 15 residues. The CDR3 spells CASIRGSGWNTEAFF. The CDR3 bases are TGTGCCAGCATCCGGGGGTCTGGGTGGAACACTGAAGCTTTCTTT.

This sequence joins TRBV6-5 and TRBJ1-1, with D possibly matching TRBD1 (5 bases). The V gene lost 0 bases and the J gene lost 11 bases, with 16 bases spanning the gap. This CDR3 comprises 14 residues. CDR1 and CDR2 (germline): MNHEY, SVGAGI. The CDR3 bases are TGTGCCAGCAGTTACTCAGCCGAAGGCGGGGGTGCTTTCTTT. Translation: CASSYSAEGGGAFF.

This clone was observed a handful of times. The chain couples TRBV4-3 to TRBJ2-7; 13 nucleotides align to TRBD2. This CDR3 has 16 residues. With 4 bases clipped from V and 5 bases from J, the junction kept 8 bases outside the gene matches. Germline assignment: CDR1 LGHNA and CDR2 YSLEER. The CDR3 spells CASSRLTSGRADEQYF. In DNA, the CDR3 is TGCGCCAGCAGCCGTCTAACTAGCGGGAGGGCCGACGAGCAGTACTTC.

V is TRBV28 and J is TRBJ1-3, with TRBD1 identical over 7 bases. The junction had 10 bases not matched to a gene; V was cut back by 6 bases and J by 2 bases. Germline assignment: CDR1 MDHEN and CDR2 SYDVKM. The CDR3 covers 16 residues. Written as DNA, the CDR3 is TGTGCCAGCAGCTTACAGGGGATAGGGACTGGAAACACCATATATTTT. Translating gives CASSLQGIGTGNTIYF.

This clone was detected a few times. The rearrangement joins TRBV27 to TRBJ2-1; no firm D call. The CDR3 is made up of 14 amino acids. V lost 2 bases and J lost 5, with 10 bases in between. Germline CDR1 reads MNHEY; CDR2 reads SMNVEV (reference sequence). The DNA of the CDR3 is TGTGCCAGCAGTTTAGTCCCACGGGACAATGAGCAGTTCTTC. Amino acid sequence: CASSLVPRDNEQFF.

J is TRBJ2-7 and V is TRBV27, with TRBD1 matching 8 bases. V trimming: 6 bases; J trimming: 0 bases; junction bases outside the gene matches: 10. Per the germline V gene, CDR1 is MNHEY and CDR2 is SMNVEV (reference sequence). CDR3 size: 16 residues. The CDR3 region is CASRGQGEYFSYEQYF. The CDR3 DNA reads TGTGCCAGCAGAGGACAGGGCGAATACTTCTCCTACGAGCAGTACTTC.

The CDR3 spells CASSEKYYEQYF. In DNA, the CDR3 is TGTGCCAGCAGTGAGAAATACTACGAGCAGTACTTC. V is TRBV6-5 and J is TRBJ2-7, with D hard to call. V dropped 5 bases and J dropped 3 bases, with 8 bases sitting between them. The CDR3 has 12 amino acids. The germline CDR1 and CDR2 sequences are MNHEY and SVGAGI.

Here the CDR3 reads CASSLNGQGDEQFF. The DNA for the CDR3 is TGTGCCAGCAGCTTGAACGGACAGGGTGATGAGCAGTTCTTC. The V gene is TRBV7-3, the J gene TRBJ2-1; 8 positions agree with TRBD1. The CDR3 has 14 residues. The ends lost 3 bases at V and 8 bases at J; junction bases unmatched: 6. CDR1 is SGHTA and CDR2 is FQGTGA in the germline V gene.

This rearrangement joins TRBV28 to TRBJ1-1; the match to TRBD1 covers 11 bases. CDR1 and CDR2 from the germline V gene are MDHEN and SYDVKM. The trim removed 5 bases at V and 4 bases at J, leaving 18 bases unmatched. CDR3 length: 19 residues. The DNA of the CDR3 is TGTGCCAGCAGTACCTGGACAGGGGGCATGAGTCAGGGAAGCACTGAAGCTTTCTTT. It is translated as CASSTWTGGMSQGSTEAFF.

The V and J genes are TRBV12-2 and TRBJ1-5; the D call of TRBD1 is as the table states it, not checked on the DNA. TRBV12-2 is a known pseudogene. The CDR3 length is 21 residues. CDR3 bases: TGTGCAAGTCGCTTAGCGCGGATTGGGGACAGGGAGTATGTTAGCAATCAGCCCCAGCATTTT. Translated, it gives CASRLARIGDREYVSNQPQHF.

This clone has just one count. J is TRBJ1-4 and V is TRBV28, with 10 bases aligning to TRBD1. V dropped 6 bases and J dropped 1; count of bases not matched to a gene: 2. CDR3 length: 15 amino acids. CDR1 and CDR2 from the germline V gene are MDHEN and SYDVKM. For the CDR3, the DNA is TGTGCCAGCAGGACAGGGGGCCTAACTAATGAAAAACTGTTTTTT. Its protein product is CASRTGGLTNEKLFF.

This clone has only a few counts. The chain recombines TRBV27 with TRBJ1-2; no definite D call. CDR3 size: 15 residues. Trimming stripped 6 bases from V and 1 base from J, with 15 bases between. Germline lookup yields CDR1 MNHEY and CDR2 SMNVEV (reference sequence). The CDR3 DNA follows: TGTGCCAGCAGACCCATCCGGTCGCTTAACTATGGCTACACCTTC. Amino acid sequence: CASRPIRSLNYGYTF.